One sample yielded the 2 T cell receptor beta chains listed below, sequenced in a study of T-cell reconstitution after alpha-beta-depleted transplantation in children. The TCRbeta library incorporated unique molecular identifiers. MiXCR was run by TCRdb on the PCR reads, yielding one entry per CDR3 protein. The data contain about 900,000 distinct CDR3 sequences, about 30% of them singletons. This specimen was PBMCs, mostly from graft donor cells, taken 360 days after TCRalphabeta/CD19-depleted stem cell transplant. The receptors originated from a boy younger than two who had a stem cell transplant for SCID, so the T cells may come from the graft donor.

This chain links TRBV7-2 with TRBJ1-5, with 9 bases fitting TRBD1. This CDR3 has 15 amino acids. J lost 4 bases, V lost 5 bases, and 6 bases had no gene match. The germline gives CDR1 SGHTA, CDR2 FQGNSA. The CDR3 sequence is CASSPETGGNQPQHF. The CDR3, as DNA: TGTGCCAGCAGCCCCGAGACAGGGGGTAATCAGCCCCAGCATTTT. The variable domain in full, with the rest retrieved from reference TRBV7-2 and TRBJ1-5, is GAGVSQSPSNKVTEKGKDVELRCDPISGHTALYWYRQSLGQGLEFLIYFQGNSAPDKSGLPSDRFSAERTGGSVSTLTIQRTQQEDSAVYLCASSPETGGNQPQHFGDGTRLSIL.

The V call is TRBV4-1, the J call TRBJ2-5; no definite D call. The germline V and J ends were trimmed by 2 bases and 5 bases, with 15 bases remaining between them. Germline CDR1 is MGHRA and CDR2 is YSYEKL. CDR3 length: 15 residues. CDR3 in DNA: TGCGCCAGCAGCCAACAAACGGGCCGTGCGGAGACCCAGTACTTC. It yields the protein CASSQQTGRAETQYF.